These T cell receptor beta chains were read from a single sample in a study of radiotherapy plus CTLA-4 blockade in lung cancer. TCRdb's table, derived via immunoSEQ multiplex PCR, lists solely in-frame clones and lacks some. Of some 110,000 clones in the sample, about 80% were seen once. The sequenced sample was peripheral blood, obtained from a patient treated with radiotherapy plus ipilimumab. The receptors here all came from a human donor with non-small cell lung cancer that progressed on radiotherapy plus ipilimumab. Some clones in this sample may be carry-over from other donors' samples. Both conserved end residues are part of each CDR3. Fields, in order: D gene, J gene, clone size, V gene, CDR3 protein, CDR3 DNA. D genes are given only for firm matches. Rows may omit the clone size; those that give it use once, few, many or a size class.

-,TRBJ1-2,-,TRBV11-2,CASSLDMNSGYTF,TGTGCCAGCAGCTTAGATATGAATAGTGGCTACACCTTC
TRBD1,TRBJ2-7,once,TRBV7-9,CASSQGQGGPYEQYF,TGTGCCAGCAGTCAGGGACAGGGAGGTCCCTACGAGCAGTACTTC
TRBD1,TRBJ1-6,-,TRBV5-6,CASSSRDRNSPLHF,TGTGCCAGCAGCTCCCGGGACAGAAATTCACCCCTCCACTTT
TRBD2,TRBJ2-5,-,TRBV5-1,CASTTSQTSGGGETQYF,TGCGCCAGCACCACATCTCAGACTAGCGGGGGAGGGGAGACCCAGTACTTC
-,TRBJ2-1,-,TRBV6-5,CASSSPVGNNEQFF,TGTGCCAGCAGTTCCCCCGTGGGAAACAATGAGCAGTTCTTC
TRBD2,TRBJ2-3,-,TRBV27,CASSPGLAGTSTDTQYF,TGTGCCAGCAGTCCCGGACTAGCGGGGACCAGCACAGATACGCAGTATTTT
TRBD1,TRBJ1-2,few,TRBV11-2,CASSTRQGPGGYGYTF,TGTGCCAGCAGCACAAGACAGGGGCCGGGGGGCTATGGCTACACCTTC
TRBD2,TRBJ2-3,-,TRBV9,CASSARGGSTDTQYF,TGTGCCAGCAGCGCGCGGGGGGGTAGCACAGATACGCAGTATTTT
-,TRBJ2-1,-,TRBV19,CASKERDEQFF,TGTGCCAGTAAAGAGCGGGATGAGCAGTTCTTC
TRBD1,TRBJ1-2,-,TRBV7-2,CASSTAGGSLDGYTF,TGTGCCAGCAGTACGGCAGGGGGCTCTCTGGATGGCTACACCTTC
-,TRBJ1-1,-,TRBV2,CASRRLTVTEAFF,TGTGCCAGTCGACGGCTGACGGTCACTGAAGCTTTCTTT
TRBD1,TRBJ1-5,-,TRBV18,CASSLLPRQGANQPQHF,TGTGCCAGCTCCCTCCTTCCGCGACAGGGGGCTAATCAGCCCCAGCATTTT
-,TRBJ1-5,-,TRBV7-2,CASSLWGGQYNQPQHF,TGTGCCAGCAGCTTATGGGGAGGGCAGTACAATCAGCCCCAGCATTTT
-,TRBJ2-3,-,TRBV18,CASSLQRLTLSTDTQYF,TGTGCCAGCTCACTTCAAAGGCTGACCCTTAGCACAGATACGCAGTATTTT
-,TRBJ2-3,-,TRBV20-1,CSAITTDTQYF,TGCAGTGCTATTACCACAGATACGCAGTATTTT
-,TRBJ1-2,-,TRBV21-1,CASSYTGHSLGGYTF,TGTGCCAGCAGTTACACGGGACACTCCCTGGGAGGCTACACCTTC
-,TRBJ1-2,-,TRBV28,CASRPGGYGYTF,TGTGCCAGTAGGCCCGGGGGGTATGGCTACACCTTC
-,TRBJ1-2,-,TRBV5-1,CASSLDREARNYGYTF,TGCGCCAGCAGCTTGGACAGGGAGGCGCGGAACTATGGCTACACCTTC
-,TRBJ2-7,-,TRBV2,CASSQAQGKYEQYF,TGTGCCAGCTCCCAGGCCCAGGGAAAGTACGAGCAGTACTTC
-,TRBJ1-3,-,TRBV27,CASSLNGNSGNTIYF,TGTGCCAGCAGTTTGAACGGAAACTCTGGAAACACCATATATTTT
-,TRBJ1-5,-,TRBV7-4,CASSLQGFRNQPQHF,TGTGCCAGCAGCCTTCAGGGCTTTCGCAATCAGCCCCAGCATTTT
-,TRBJ1-2,-,TRBV21-1,CASSGPYSNGQGGIGGYTF,TGTGCCAGCAGCGGCCCATACTCGAATGGACAGGGTGGAATAGGTGGCTACACCTTC